What follows are 31 T cell receptor beta chains derived from one specimen sequenced in a study of human T cells and chemical hapten exposure. One entry per CDR3 protein results from TCRdb running MiXCR on the RACE reads. The sample includes tens of thousands of distinct CDR3 sequences, about 10% seen only once; the top ten take around 4.2%. The sample's time point: patch test 1, 2 weeks after DPC sensitization. As to treatment: therapeutic diphenylcyclopropenone sensitization with weekly scalp DPC. The material was whole blood, obtained in connection with sensitization to the hapten diphenylcyclopropenone (DPC). Receptors were obtained from a woman aged 50 to 60 with alopecia areata. Some clones in this sample may be carry-over from other donors' samples.

This clonotype was detected only a few times. The chain carries TRBV6-2 or TRBV6-3 and TRBJ2-1, with D possibly matching TRBD1 (6 bases). There are 15 residues in the CDR3. Germline V lookup: CDR1 MNHEY, CDR2 SVGEGT. With 6 bases removed from V and 0 bases from J, the gap between germline ends came to 12 bases. The DNA for the CDR3 is TGTGCCAGCAGCCCCGGGACAAGCTCCTACAATGAGCAGTTCTTC. Translated, it gives CASSPGTSSYNEQFF.

This clonotype turned up a few times. The chain has TRBV7-9 and TRBJ1-1; 8 bases fit TRBD1. This CDR3 comprises 16 residues. Germline V gives CDR1 SEHNR, CDR2 FQNEAQ (reference sequence). V lost 1 base, J lost 7 bases, and 11 bases stayed unmatched. For the CDR3, the DNA is TGTGCCAGCAGCTTAGGTTGGGCAAAACAGGGGGATGAAGCTTTCTTT. It yields the protein CASSLGWAKQGDEAFF.

This clonotype was seen a handful of times. The CDR3 here is CSVLDRGYPRETQYF. CDR3 nucleotide sequence: TGCAGCGTTCTCGACAGGGGCTATCCAAGAGAGACCCAGTACTTC. The chain uses TRBV29-1 and TRBJ2-5; 8 nucleotides agree with TRBD1. This CDR3 has 15 amino acids. Germline V gene data show CDR1 as SQVTM and CDR2 as ANQGSEA. V was pared by 5 bases and J by 4 bases, with 12 bases of the junction left unmatched. The whole variable domain, filled in from reference TRBV29-1 and TRBJ2-5, reads SAVISQKPSRDICQRGTSLTIQCQVDSQVTMMFWYRQQPGQSLTLIATANQGSEATYESGFVIDKFPISRPNLTFSTLTVSNMSPEDSSIYLCSVLDRGYPRETQYFGPGTRLLVL.

The V call is TRBV28, the J call TRBJ2-7, with a tentative D call TRBD1 (6 bases). This CDR3 is built from 15 residues. Germline assignment: CDR1 MDHEN and CDR2 SYDVKM. The ends were cut back, 7 bases at V and 1 base at J, with 17 bases in the middle. CDR3 sequence: CASIPQGRVSYEQYF. DNA for the CDR3: TGTGCCAGCATCCCTCAGGGGCGGGTTTCCTACGAGCAGTACTTC. Filled out from reference TRBV28 and TRBJ2-7, the complete variable domain reads DVKVTQSSRYLVKRTGEKVFLECVQDMDHENMFWYRQDPGLGLRLIYFSYDVKMKEKGDIPEGYSVSREKKERFSLILESASTNQTSMYLCASIPQGRVSYEQYFGPGTRLTVT.

The gene calls are TRBV7-2 and TRBJ1-2; D remains unclear. V shed 3 bases and J shed 5 bases, with 19 bases lying between them. The CDR3 sequence is 16 residues long. From germline, CDR1 is SGHTA and CDR2 FQGNSA. The CDR3 bases are TGTGCCAGCAGCTTTAAGAACGGGCCGGAGCGATATGGCTACACCTTC. Protein product: CASSFKNGPERYGYTF.

This clonotype was seen a few times. The chain joins TRBV13 to TRBJ2-3; no definite D call. CDR1 is PRHDT, CDR2 FYEKMQ, per germline (reference sequence). The CDR3 contains 13 residues. The V end lost 2 bases, the J end lost 4 bases, and 7 bases lay between the germline ends. The CDR3 DNA reads TGTGCCAGCAGCTTAAATTCTCCAGATACGCAGTATTTT. This gives the protein CASSLNSPDTQYF.

There are many counts of this clonotype. The chain recombines TRBV20-1 with TRBJ2-1; 16 nucleotides agree with TRBD2. Germline CDR1 is DFQATT and CDR2 is SNEGSKA (reference sequence). CDR3 length equals 15 residues. V lost 5 bases, J lost 8 bases, and 6 bases stayed unmatched. The CDR3 reads CSASGLAGGPDEQFF. DNA of the CDR3: TGCAGTGCTTCGGGACTAGCGGGAGGGCCGGATGAGCAGTTCTTC.

This clonotype was counted at least ten times. The J gene is TRBJ2-5, the V gene TRBV7-6; D is unclear. Germline CDR1 and CDR2: SGHVS and FNYEAQ. The V end lost 8 bases, the J end lost 2 bases, and 18 bases lay between the germline ends. This CDR3 spans 15 amino acids. The CDR3 DNA reads as TGTGCCAGCGGGCTTAGCAGAACCTTTCAAGAGACCCAGTACTTC. Translation gives CASGLSRTFQETQYF.

The chain joins TRBV7-3 to TRBJ1-1; TRBD1 might be the D (5 bases). The germline V gene has CDR1 SGHTA and CDR2 FQGTGA. This CDR3 spans 13 amino acids. The V end lost 2 bases, the J end lost 3 bases, and 7 bases lay between the germline ends. The CDR3 coding sequence is TGTGCCAGCAGCTTACGAGGGGACACTGAAGCTTTCTTT. Its translation is CASSLRGDTEAFF.

The sample holds many counts of this clonotype. This chain links TRBV7-2 with TRBJ2-5; D is perhaps TRBD2 (5 bases). The V gene's germline CDR1 is SGHTA and CDR2 FQGNSA. Trimming shortened V by 6 bases and J by 5 bases, and 10 bases separated the two germline ends. The CDR3 spans 12 residues. CDR3 DNA sequence: TGTGCCAGCAGTAGCGCGTGGGAGACCCAGTACTTC. Translating gives CASSSAWETQYF.

This chain connects TRBV7-2 to TRBJ2-3, with D hard to call. The length of the CDR3 is 14 residues. Germline assignment: CDR1 SGHTA and CDR2 FQGNSA. Trimming stripped 1 base from V and 1 base from J, with 6 bases between. CDR3 DNA sequence: TGTGCCAGCAGCTTAGTGCGGCGCACAGATACGCAGTATTTT. Translating it yields CASSLVRRTDTQYF.

The sample holds many counts of this clonotype. The rearrangement uses TRBV4-3 and TRBJ2-2; D is unclear. From germline, CDR1 is LGHNA and CDR2 YSLEER. The CDR3 totals 16 residues. V was trimmed by 4 bases and J by 8 bases, leaving 20 bases between them. In DNA, the CDR3 is TGCGCCAGCAGCCTAGATCAAGACCGGCCCGTTGGGGAGCTGTTTTTT. Residues: CASSLDQDRPVGELFF.

The sample holds many counts of this clonotype. The J gene is TRBJ1-5, the V gene TRBV2; D not certain. CDR1 is SNHLY, CDR2 FYNNEI, per germline. This CDR3 is built from 15 residues. Trimming took off 6 bases at V and 0 bases at J, with 12 bases between the two ends. DNA for the CDR3: TGTGCCAGCAGCCGCGAGATTAGTAGCAATCAGCCCCAGCATTTT. Protein sequence: CASSREISSNQPQHF.

This clonotype showed up just a few times. The chain combines TRBV5-4 with TRBJ2-7; TRBD1 is a possible D gene (6 bases). The CDR3 length is 15 residues. The germline V gene has CDR1 SGHNT and CDR2 YYREEE (reference sequence). With 0 bases removed from V and 2 bases from J, the gap between germline ends came to 12 bases. CDR3 in DNA: TGTGCCAGCAGCTTGGGGGGGCTCCTGACCTACGAGCAGTACTTC. Encoded protein: CASSLGGLLTYEQYF.

This clonotype was seen more than once but under ten times. The rearrangement uses TRBV20-1 and TRBJ2-1; D is ambiguous. There are 15 residues in the CDR3. V was clipped by 0 bases and J by 3 bases, with 12 bases between them. From germline, CDR1 is DFQATT and CDR2 SNEGSKA (reference sequence). The CDR3: CSARDPKSIYNEQFF. The CDR3 nucleotides are TGCAGTGCTAGAGATCCCAAAAGTATCTACAATGAGCAGTTCTTC.

This chain joins TRBV2 and TRBJ2-7; D perhaps matches TRBD2 (5 bases). V lost 11 bases and J lost 3, with 11 bases in between. CDR1 SNHLY and CDR2 FYNNEI come from the germline V gene. The CDR3 is made up of 11 amino acids. DNA of the CDR3: TGTGCCCCCCTCGGGGTCTACGAGCAGTACTTC. The encoded protein is CAPLGVYEQYF.

Ten or more counts support this clonotype. V gene TRBV20-1 combines with J gene TRBJ2-2; 7 positions match TRBD2. This CDR3 has 14 amino acids. The junction had 4 bases not matched to a gene; V was cut back by 2 bases and J by 4 bases. Germline V gene sequence: CDR1 DFQATT, CDR2 SNEGSKA (reference sequence). CDR3 sequence: CSARLAVGTGELFF. The DNA of the CDR3 is TGCAGTGCTAGACTAGCGGTCGGCACCGGGGAGCTGTTTTTT.

This clonotype has ten or more counts. This chain uses TRBV7-2 with TRBJ1-2; no definite D call. Per germline, CDR1 SGHTA and CDR2 FQGNSA. CDR3 length equals 13 residues. Deletions cut 6 bases from V and 1 base from J, with 9 bases between. CDR3 amino acids: CASSPKDNYGYTF. CDR3 nucleotide sequence: TGTGCCAGCAGTCCAAAGGATAACTATGGCTACACCTTC.

In this sample, this clonotype turned up a few times. The rearrangement links TRBV7-9 to TRBJ2-3; D is perhaps TRBD1 (5 bases). CDR1 is SEHNR and CDR2 is FQNEAQ in the germline V gene (reference sequence). The CDR3 consists of 15 residues. V was cut by 6 bases and J by 3 bases, with 16 bases left in between. CDR3 nucleotide sequence: TGTGCCAGCAGTACTCCGGCAGGGCGGACAGATACGCAGTATTTT. It encodes CASSTPAGRTDTQYF.

This clonotype was seen ten or more times. The chain recombines TRBV12-3 or TRBV12-4 with TRBJ2-5; the match to TRBD1 covers 7 bases. There are 13 residues in the CDR3. After removal of 6 bases from V and 4 bases from J, the junction contained 5 bases not matched to a gene. The CDR3 coding sequence is TGTGCCAGCAGAATTGCAGGGGGAGAGACCCAGTACTTC. Translating gives CASRIAGGETQYF.

The chain couples TRBV7-9 to TRBJ2-1; 11 nucleotides align to TRBD1. The V gene's germline CDR1 is SEHNR and CDR2 FQNEAQ (reference sequence). The CDR3 runs to 15 residues. V dropped 6 bases and J dropped 7; count of bases not matched to a gene: 8. CDR3 sequence (DNA): TGTGCCAGCAGGACGCCGGGACAGGGGGAGAATGAGCAGTTCTTC. Its protein product is CASRTPGQGENEQFF.

The chain employs TRBV28 and TRBJ2-7; a possible D gene is TRBD2 (5 bases). The V end lost 6 bases, the J end lost 2 bases, and 11 bases lay between the germline ends. The CDR3 covers 13 residues. Looked up from germline, CDR1 is MDHEN and CDR2 is SYDVKM. The CDR3 bases are TGTGCCAGCAGGATGACGGGGACCTACGAGCAGTACTTC. Amino acids: CASRMTGTYEQYF.

At least ten counts were recorded for this clonotype. The chain uses TRBV6-6 and TRBJ2-1; TRBD2 aligns across 11 bases. Trimming cost V 5 bases and J 9 bases; bases outside gene matches: 12. Germline V gene data show CDR1 as MNHNY and CDR2 as SVGAGI (reference sequence). The CDR3 totals 16 residues. CDR3 sequence reads: CASSQDLAGGASEQFF. The CDR3 nucleotides read TGTGCCAGCAGTCAAGACTTAGCGGGAGGGGCCAGTGAGCAGTTCTTC.

This clonotype was recorded a few times. V is TRBV11-1 and J is TRBJ1-1; D not certain. This CDR3 spans 14 amino acids. V gave up 5 bases and J gave up 2 bases, with 12 bases separating them. Germline-derived CDR1 and CDR2 are SGHAT and FQDESV (reference sequence). The chain's CDR3 is CASSPSRHNTEAFF. As DNA, the CDR3 is TGTGCCAGCAGCCCCAGTAGGCACAACACTGAAGCTTTCTTT.

V usage is TRBV7-9 and J usage is TRBJ1-2; 10 bases fit TRBD1. CDR1 is SEHNR, CDR2 FQNEAQ, per germline (reference sequence). This CDR3 comprises 15 residues. V lost 5 bases and J lost 7; bases outside the gene matches: 10. CDR3 region: CASSIRDRGLAGYTF. CDR3 coding DNA: TGTGCCAGCAGCATCAGGGACAGGGGCTTGGCTGGCTACACCTTC.

This clonotype was detected only a few times. At one of its ends the junction is not consistent with the germline gene, which may arise from a read error. J is TRBJ1-2 and V is TRBV6-2 or TRBV6-3, with 7 bases aligning to TRBD1. CDR1 MNHEY and CDR2 SVGEGT come from the germline V gene. CDR3 length: 14 residues. CDR3 sequence (DNA): TGTGCCAGCAGTGCTCGTCGGGACAGCTATGGCTACATCTTC. It codes for CASSARRDSYGYIF.

This clonotype came up a few times. The chain carries TRBV30 and TRBJ1-5, with TRBD1 as a possible D gene (5 bases). V was cut by 1 base and J by 7 bases, with 11 bases left in between. Germline CDR1 is GTSNPN and CDR2 is SVGIG (reference sequence). This CDR3 spans 13 amino acids. The CDR3 sequence: CAWSAQGGQPQHF. The CDR3 DNA reads as TGTGCCTGGAGTGCGCAGGGCGGACAGCCCCAGCATTTT.

The sample holds many counts of this clonotype. This rearrangement joins TRBV6-5 to TRBJ1-1; D gene ambiguous. Trimming took 2 bases from V and 4 from J, leaving 23 bases between them. The CDR3 sequence is 18 residues long. The germline gives CDR1 MNHEY, CDR2 SVGAGI. The CDR3 sequence is CASSYRFPRGGGGTEAFF. The CDR3 region has the DNA TGTGCCAGCAGTTACAGATTCCCTCGGGGAGGTGGCGGCACTGAAGCTTTCTTT.

In this sample, this clonotype turned up many times. Here the CDR3 reads CASSLNSGLNTEAFF. CDR3 coding DNA: TGTGCCAGCAGCTTAAACTCCGGGCTGAACACTGAAGCTTTCTTT. This chain uses TRBV7-2 with TRBJ1-1, with D hard to call. CDR1 and CDR2 (germline): SGHTA, FQGNSA. The CDR3 length is 15 residues. The V end lost 2 bases, the J end lost 0 bases, and 10 bases lay between the germline ends.

The chain uses TRBV5-5 and TRBJ1-5, with a possible D match to TRBD1 (5 bases). Germline lookup yields CDR1 SGHKS and CDR2 YYEKEE (reference sequence). The CDR3 spans 15 residues. The V and J ends lost 3 bases and 0 bases respectively, with 10 bases between them. The CDR3 spells CASSYGQTSNQPQHF. The DNA for the CDR3 is TGTGCCAGCAGCTACGGACAAACTAGCAATCAGCCCCAGCATTTT.

As concerns this clonotype: A much larger clone lies a single base off, so this may be a read error. The rearrangement uses TRBV6-2 or TRBV6-3 and TRBJ1-5; the D is unclear. The germline V gene has CDR1 MNHEY and CDR2 SVGEGT. This CDR3 is built from 15 residues. V lost 0 bases and J lost 2, with 8 bases in between. Here the CDR3 DNA reads TGTGCCAGCAGTTACTCCAGGCAGGGCAATCAGCCCCAGCATTTT. It yields the protein CASSYSRQGNQPQHF.